Detailed here is one T cell receptor beta chain. The data were taken from a study of blood T cell repertoires in COVID-19. The wider study: Donors in the United States, Italy and Spain gave samples during acute or convalescent COVID-19.

This CDR3 is 12 amino acids long. Germline V gives CDR1 MDHEN, CDR2 SYDVKM. V shed 6 bases and J shed 8 bases, with 10 bases lying between them. Sequenced by immunoSEQ multiplex PCR; TCRdb stores in-frame clones only, minus some. The table shows 220,000 or so clones, with roughly 89% occurring only once. What was sequenced was PBMCs or T cells enriched from blood (not recorded which). The receptor comes from a middle-aged woman who had recovered from COVID-19. The rearrangement uses TRBV28 and TRBJ1-4; D gene uncertain. The CDR3 DNA follows: TGTGCCAGCAGCCTATTCCGAGAAAAACTGTTTTTT. The encoded protein is CASSLFREKLFF.